This T cell receptor beta chain was recovered during a study of cytomegalovirus exposure and HLA in healthy donors. Study findings and constraints: Testing in vitro showed a few CMV-associated chains specific for CMV antigens.

With regard to this clone: The antigen remains undetermined.

Losses at the gene ends were 5 bases for V and 2 bases for J; bases not matched to a gene: 5. The V gene's germline CDR1 is SGHVS and CDR2 FQNEAQ. The CDR3 totals 15 residues. Both 60 Vbeta primers and 13 Jbeta primers went into the PCR. The repertoire was sequenced with immunoSEQ multiplex PCR; TCRdb's copy has only in-frame clones and lacks some. The table lists about 130,000 clones, 80% of them singletons. This chain connects TRBV7-8 to TRBJ2-4; 8 bases map to TRBD1. The sequenced sample consisted of PBMCs. This clonotype was sampled from a male donor in good health and CMV-seronegative. CDR3 DNA sequence: TGTGCCAGCAGCAAGGACAGGGATACCAAAAACATTCAGTACTTC. Amino acid sequence: CASSKDRDTKNIQYF.